The entry that follows covers one T cell receptor beta chain sequence. The sample belongs to a study of T-cell memory formation after mild COVID-19. Study-wide context: TCR clusters were mostly confined to one donor each.

V was shortened by 0 bases and J by 4 bases, with 15 bases between the two germline ends. Germline assignment: CDR1 MGHRA and CDR2 YSYEKL. The CDR3 sequence is 16 residues long. TCRdb used MiXCR to reprocess the 5' RACE reads, holding one entry per CDR3 protein. The sample lists approximately 260,000 distinct CDR3 sequences; about 15% were seen once. Sequenced material: PBMCs or a T cell subset sorted from them (not recorded which). The receptor comes from a man between 18 and 29 years old who had mild COVID-19 (a few samples of this study predate the infection). Cell type and time point are not known. This rearrangement joins TRBV4-1 to TRBJ2-5; unclear D gene. The CDR3 nucleotides are TGCGCCAGCAGCCAAGATGAGGCTAGTGCGAGAGAGACCCAGTACTTC. Translation: CASSQDEASARETQYF.